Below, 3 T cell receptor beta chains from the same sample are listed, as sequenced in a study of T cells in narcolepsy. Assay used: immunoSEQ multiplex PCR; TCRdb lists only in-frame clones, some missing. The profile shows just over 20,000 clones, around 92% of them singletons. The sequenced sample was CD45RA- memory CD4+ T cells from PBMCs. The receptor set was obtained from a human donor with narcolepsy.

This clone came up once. The chain's CDR3 is CASSLLGGRTDTQYF. Here the CDR3 DNA reads TGCGCCAGCAGCCTTTTGGGAGGGAGGACAGATACGCAGTATTTT. The chain carries TRBV4-1 and TRBJ2-3; 7 nucleotides match TRBD2. J was trimmed by 3 bases and V by 4 bases; bases with no gene match: 7. Germline V gene data show CDR1 as MGHRA and CDR2 as YSYEKL. The CDR3 totals 15 residues.

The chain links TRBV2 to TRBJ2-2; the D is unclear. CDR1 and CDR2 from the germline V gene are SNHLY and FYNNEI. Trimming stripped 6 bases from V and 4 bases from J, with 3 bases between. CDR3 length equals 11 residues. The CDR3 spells CASRRTGELFF. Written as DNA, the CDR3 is TGTGCCAGCAGGCGCACCGGGGAGCTGTTTTTT.

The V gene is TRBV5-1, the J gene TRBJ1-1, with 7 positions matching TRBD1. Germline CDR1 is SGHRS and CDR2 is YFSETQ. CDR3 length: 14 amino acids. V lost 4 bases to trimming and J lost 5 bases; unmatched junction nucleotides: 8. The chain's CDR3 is CASSPITGQTEAFF. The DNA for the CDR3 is TGCGCCAGCAGCCCCATCACGGGACAGACTGAAGCTTTCTTT.